What follows are 5 T cell receptor beta chains derived from one specimen sequenced in a study of T cells after yellow fever vaccination. MiXCR, run by TCRdb on the 5' RACE reads, gives a single entry per CDR3 protein. Counted here are 350,000 to 450,000 distinct CDR3 sequences, roughly 6.1% occurring once; the ten biggest clones make up about 15%. The sample here was PBMCs, taken 5 days after the yellow fever booster vaccination. Receptors originate from a man between 25 and 39 years old who received the YFV17D yellow fever vaccine.

This clonotype turned up a few times. The chain employs TRBV5-1 and TRBJ2-1; D may be TRBD2 (5 bases). Looked up from germline, CDR1 is SGHRS and CDR2 is YFSETQ. The CDR3 covers 17 residues. The ends were cut back, 5 bases at V and 1 base at J, with 19 bases in the middle. The CDR3 loop is CASSSRTSADSYNEQFF. In DNA form, the CDR3 reads TGCGCCAGCAGTTCTCGGACTTCAGCAGATTCCTACAATGAGCAGTTCTTC.

This clonotype was seen only a few times. This rearrangement joins TRBV5-6 to TRBJ1-2; a possible D gene is TRBD1 (5 bases). The length of the CDR3 is 16 residues. Trimming took 4 bases from V and 7 from J, leaving 23 bases between them. Germline V gives CDR1 SGHDT, CDR2 YYEEEE. DNA of the CDR3: TGTGCCAGCAGCCCCACCGGGACCAGCAAGTTGGGTGGCTACACCTTC. Translated: CASSPTGTSKLGGYTF.

This clonotype was recorded many times. V gene TRBV19 combines with J gene TRBJ2-2; D is possibly TRBD1 or TRBD2 (5 bases each). V lost 9 bases and J 4 bases, leaving 12 bases between the germline ends. The CDR3 has 13 residues. Germline loops: CDR1 LNHDA, CDR2 SQIVND (reference sequence). CDR3 in DNA: TGTGCCAGCGGGGCCGGCGGCACCGGGGAGCTGTTTTTT. Translation: CASGAGGTGELFF. Full variable domain (remainder filled in from reference TRBV19 and TRBJ2-2): DGGITQSPKYLFRKEGQNVTLSCEQNLNHDAMYWYRQDPGQGLRLIYYSQIVNDFQKGDIAEGYSVSREKKESFPLTVTSAQKNPTAFYLCASGAGGTGELFFGEGSRLTVL.

This chain connects TRBV2 to TRBJ2-5, with TRBD1 matching 9 bases. The V and J ends lost 6 bases and 4 bases, in that order; junction bases with no gene match: 12. This CDR3 contains 16 residues. Germline-derived CDR1 and CDR2 are SNHLY and FYNNEI. CDR3 region: CASRPLGTGGLETQYF. CDR3 in DNA: TGTGCCAGCAGACCCCTTGGAACAGGGGGCCTAGAGACCCAGTACTTC.

The V and J genes are TRBV4-3 and TRBJ2-1; D unresolved. Trimming left V 1 base short and J 8 bases short, with 6 bases between. The CDR3 is made up of 12 amino acids. CDR1 and CDR2 (germline): LGHNA, YSLEER. This CDR3 is CASSQVEYEQFF. The CDR3 DNA reads as TGCGCCAGCAGCCAAGTCGAATATGAGCAGTTCTTC.